Detailed here is one T cell receptor (beta chain). The method was immunoSEQ multiplex PCR; TCRdb's version includes in-frame clones alone and lacks a portion of them. The top ten hold more than 1% of the sample, which has roughly 160,000 clones, roughly 81% seen once. This entry comes from a study of blood T cell repertoires in COVID-19. The V gene end was trimmed by 3 bases and the J gene end by 0 bases; junction bases not matched to a gene: 0. This CDR3 region has 15 residues. Germline CDR1 SGHTA, CDR2 FQGTGA. Source material: peripheral blood. This receptor was taken from a man in his forties with acute or convalescent COVID-19. This sequence joins TRBV7-3 and TRBJ2-4, with 9 bases fitting TRBD2. Written as DNA, the CDR3 is TGTGCCAGCAGCTTGACTAGCGGAGCCAAAAACATTCAGTACTTC. It is translated as CASSLTSGAKNIQYF.